This TCR beta chain was sequenced during a study of shared clonotypes between healthy human individuals. At the level of the study: Every donor yielded three CD4 naive, three CD4 memory, two CD8 naive and one CD8 memory plate.

Produced via immunoSEQ multiplex PCR; TCRdb's table is partial and in-frame only. Among some 380,000 clones listed, around 96% were seen once. Trimming removed 7 bases from V and 9 bases from J; junction bases left unmatched: 10. Per germline, CDR1 SGHRS and CDR2 YFSETQ. This CDR3 comprises 15 residues. The source material was memory CD8+ T cells sorted from blood. The subset is: CD45RO+ cells pooled with CCR7-negative TemRA cells. This chain links TRBV5-1 with TRBJ2-1; 13 positions agree with TRBD2. The TCR comes from a man younger than 45 in good health. The DNA for the CDR3 is TGCGCCAGCGGACCGGGACTAGCGGGATCAGTTGAGCAGTTCTTC. It specifies CASGPGLAGSVEQFF.